This T cell receptor beta chain appears in the sequencing data of a study of graft-versus-host responses after intestinal transplantation. The overall study: After anti-thymocyte globulin induction, recipients took tacrolimus and steroids for around 3 years.

Germline V gene lookup returns CDR1 MNHNS and CDR2 SASEGT. The CDR3 length is 16 residues. The data were produced by immunoSEQ multiplex PCR, yet TCRdb's version contains in-frame clones alone and is incomplete. The sample lists approximately 14,000 clones; almost 30% were seen once. As concerns this clone: The junction shows a germline mismatch at one end, possibly a read error.

The starting material was alloreactive CD4+ T cells from a mixed lymphocyte reaction culture, obtained before intestinal transplant. The subset is: CFSE-low proliferating T cells sorted from approximately six-day pre-transplant mixed lymphocyte reaction (GvH or HvG direction). The V gene is TRBV6-1, the J gene TRBJ1-1, with D hard to call. The sequence derives from a human patient who received an intestinal transplant. CDR3 coding DNA: TGTGCCATCAGTGAGTCGATAAAGGCGGTTGGTGGGCTGGCTTTCTTT. This gives the protein CAISESIKAVGGLAFF.